This T cell receptor beta chain was sequenced during a study of vaccination effects on CD4 cells after COVID-19. The method was immunoSEQ multiplex PCR; TCRdb's version includes in-frame clones alone and lacks a portion of them. The sample carries more than 30,000 clones, approximately 70% recorded once. Germline CDR1 reads DFQATT; CDR2 reads SNEGSKA (reference sequence). V was trimmed by 3 bases and J by 1 base, leaving 12 bases between them. The CDR3 is 15 residues long. As for this clone: Its antigen is currently unknown.

When around ten days of culture had elapsed, CD4+ T cells were isolated. None of the vaccinated had previously contracted SARS-CoV-2, and their nucleocapsid antibodies tested negative. The V gene is TRBV20-1, the J gene TRBJ2-2; perhaps TRBD1 as D (5 bases). The specimen was CD4+ T cells from PBMCs cultured without peptide, collected before COVID-19 vaccination. This receptor was identified in a human donor who received a COVID-19 vaccine. Here the CDR3 reads CSASPSGLNTGELFF. The CDR3 DNA reads as TGCAGTGCTAGTCCCTCAGGGCTGAACACCGGGGAGCTGTTTTTT.